This T cell receptor (beta chain) was sequenced during a study of shared clonotypes between healthy human individuals. The germline V gene encodes CDR1 SSHAT and CDR2 FNYEAQ (reference sequence). The CDR3 length is 13 residues. Measured with immunoSEQ multiplex PCR; TCRdb has only the in-frame clones, and not every one. The data hold roughly 2 million clones, with over 85% observed a single time. Every donor was a Caucasian adult from Nashville, Tennessee. A word on this clone: What it binds is not known. One end of the junction fails to match germline, which may point to a read error.

Study-level points and caveats: Memory subsets had estimated richness that was generally smaller than that of naive subsets. The four-donor shared clonotypes exceeded non-shared clonotypes in generation probability, with non-shared ones scoring lower.

The specimen was naive CD4+ T cells sorted from blood. Subset described: CD45RA+ positively selected. V usage is TRBV7-7 and J usage is TRBJ1-1; TRBD1 is a possible D gene (5 bases). The TCR comes from a man aged 18-30 years in good health. CDR3 protein: CASSPGLNTEAFF. As DNA, the CDR3 is TGTGCTAGCAGCCCAGGGTTGAACACTGAAGCTTTCTTT.